The 14 T cell receptor beta chains given below trace back to one sample, sequenced in a study of early T cells in non-severe SARS-CoV-2 infection. MiXCR, applied by TCRdb to the 5' RACE reads, yields one record per CDR3 protein. The sample contains 95,000 to 150,000 distinct CDR3 sequences, about 16% of which appear only once. The sequenced sample was whole blood. The receptors stem from an adult who was a healthcare worker with PCR-confirmed SARS-CoV-2 infection or an uninfected control (not recorded which).

This clonotype was detected only a few times. The chain links TRBV7-8 to TRBJ2-7; tentative D call: TRBD1 (6 bases). The CDR3 covers 15 residues. Trimming removed 5 bases at V and 2 bases at J, with 16 bases between. Germline V gene data show CDR1 as SGHVS and CDR2 as FQNEAQ. CDR3 sequence (DNA): TGTGCCAGCAGCGAAGCCGGGACAATACCCTACGAGCAGTACTTC. As protein: CASSEAGTIPYEQYF.

This clonotype was counted at least ten times. CDR3 region: CASSALGPRGYTF. The CDR3 DNA reads TGTGCCAGCAGTGCTTTGGGCCCCCGCGGCTACACCTTC. The chain uses TRBV6-5 and TRBJ1-2; D is undetermined. Germline CDR1 is MNHEY and CDR2 is SVGAGI. The CDR3 is 13 residues long. V was clipped by 5 bases and J by 8 bases, with 15 bases between them.

This clonotype was seen more than once but under ten times. V and J are TRBV3-1 and TRBJ1-1; a weak D match, TRBD1 (5 bases). CDR3 length equals 14 residues. Per the germline V gene, CDR1 is LGHDT and CDR2 is YNNKEL (reference sequence). V was trimmed by 6 bases and J by 1 base, leaving 12 bases between them. The CDR3 region has the DNA TGTGCCAGCAGGACAGCCCACAGGAACACTGAAGCTTTCTTT. Translation gives CASRTAHRNTEAFF.

The rearrangement joins TRBV6-2 or TRBV6-3 to TRBJ1-2, with 9 bases that match TRBD1. V was clipped by 2 bases and J by 6 bases; unmatched bases: 4. The CDR3 extends over 14 amino acids. CDR1 is MNHEY and CDR2 is SVGEGT in the germline V gene. In nucleotides, the CDR3 is TGTGCCAGCAGTTACGGACAGGGGCTTGATGGCTACACCTTC. This encodes CASSYGQGLDGYTF.

CDR3 loop: CSASRGGEQYF. The CDR3 DNA follows: TGCAGTGCTAGCAGGGGAGGGGAGCAGTACTTC. The chain carries TRBV20-1 and TRBJ2-7, with a tentative D call TRBD2 (7 bases). The length of the CDR3 is 11 residues. The V end was cut by 3 bases, the J end by 7 bases, with 10 bases between. Germline lookup yields CDR1 DFQATT and CDR2 SNEGSKA (reference sequence).

This clonotype was seen only a few times. V is TRBV20-1 and J is TRBJ2-2; D perhaps matches TRBD2 (6 bases). Germline V gives CDR1 DFQATT, CDR2 SNEGSKA (reference sequence). The CDR3 totals 14 residues. Trimming removed 1 base at V and 4 bases at J, with 10 bases between. The CDR3 nucleotides read TGCAGTGCTAGAGTCGGGAGAACCACCGGGGAGCTGTTTTTT. This translates into CSARVGRTTGELFF.

The genes are TRBV11-1 and TRBJ2-2; the match to TRBD2 covers 10 bases. CDR3 size: 16 residues. The trim removed 3 bases at V and 5 bases at J, leaving 6 bases unmatched. Germline V gives CDR1 SGHAT, CDR2 FQDESV (reference sequence). The CDR3 DNA is TGTGCCAGCAGCTTCGCTAGCGGGGGAAGTACCGGGGAGCTGTTTTTT. Protein product: CASSFASGGSTGELFF.

This clonotype has just a few counts. The CDR3 DNA follows: TGTGCCAGCAGGGTTAGCGGGGGGTGGAATGAGCAGTTCTTC. It is translated as CASRVSGGWNEQFF. The chain uses TRBV2 and TRBJ2-1, with 10 nucleotides matching TRBD2. Trimming removed 6 bases from V and 7 bases from J; junction bases left unmatched: 6. CDR3 length equals 14 residues. CDR1 and CDR2 (germline): SNHLY, FYNNEI.

This clonotype was observed a few times. The chain carries TRBV5-1 and TRBJ2-1, with 10 bases fitting TRBD1. The germline gives CDR1 SGHRS, CDR2 YFSETQ. This CDR3 comprises 14 residues. V trimming: 4 bases; J trimming: 5 bases; junction bases outside the gene matches: 3. The CDR3 sequence is CASSPGQGNNEQFF. The CDR3 DNA reads as TGCGCCAGCAGCCCGGGACAGGGGAACAATGAGCAGTTCTTC.

This clonotype was picked up many times. J is TRBJ1-2 and V is TRBV2; D unresolved. The V end was cut by 4 bases, the J end by 7 bases, with 22 bases between. CDR1 is SNHLY and CDR2 is FYNNEI in the germline V gene. The CDR3 loop spans 16 amino acids. CDR3 amino acids: CASSVRSSSYSGGYTF. DNA for the CDR3: TGTGCCAGCAGTGTGAGGTCATCTTCCTATTCCGGTGGCTACACCTTC. The entire variable domain, with the rest obtained from reference TRBV2 and TRBJ1-2, is as follows: EPEVTQTPSHQVTQMGQEVILRCVPISNHLYFYWYRQILGQKVEFLVSFYNNEISEKSEIFDDQFSVERPDGSNFTLKIRSTKLEDSAMYFCASSVRSSSYSGGYTFGSGTRLTVV.

This clonotype came up once. The rearrangement links TRBV20-1 to TRBJ2-7; TRBD2 might be the D (6 bases). Germline values: CDR1 DFQATT, CDR2 SNEGSKA (reference sequence). V lost 0 bases to trimming and J lost 11 bases, with 20 bases between them. CDR3 length equals 14 residues. The CDR3 bases are TGCAGTGCTAGAGAGGGAGGACCAACCCCAAAGGAGTACTTC. Its translation: CSAREGGPTPKEYF.

In this sample, this clonotype turned up many times. The chain couples TRBV19 to TRBJ1-2; D may be TRBD1 (5 bases). Germline V gene lookup returns CDR1 LNHDA and CDR2 SQIVND (reference sequence). V gave up 3 bases and J gave up 0 bases, with 5 bases separating them. The CDR3 has 13 amino acids. CDR3 region: CASSMGANYGYTF. CDR3 in DNA: TGTGCCAGTAGTATGGGGGCTAACTATGGCTACACCTTC.

For the CDR3, the DNA is TGTGCCAGCAGCCAAGATCTCGGGGCGCGAGGCTACACCTTC. Its protein is CASSQDLGARGYTF. This sequence joins TRBV3-1 and TRBJ1-2, with D tentatively TRBD1 (5 bases). This CDR3 spans 14 amino acids. The germline V gene has CDR1 LGHDT and CDR2 YNNKEL (reference sequence). Between the trimmed V and J ends, which lost 0 bases and 8 bases, there was a span of 13 bases.

Only a few counts were recorded for this clonotype. J is TRBJ2-7 and V is TRBV9, with a tentative D call TRBD2 (6 bases). From germline, CDR1 is SGDLS and CDR2 YYNGEE. Trimming pared 4 bases from V and 4 bases from J, leaving 15 bases between. The CDR3 consists of 14 residues. The CDR3 protein is CASSPASRGYEQYF. The CDR3 DNA follows: TGTGCCAGCAGCCCGGCCAGCCGGGGGTACGAGCAGTACTTC.